This TCR beta chain was obtained from a study of OX40 agonist ivuxolimab in advanced cancers. General study results and limits: Clonal expansion in partial responders at 0.1-3.0 mg/kg ranked among the lowest.

A word on this clone: Its cognate antigen is unknown.

Sequenced by immunoSEQ multiplex PCR; TCRdb stores in-frame clones only, minus some. The data contain some 38,000 clones, around 88% of them singletons. This CDR3 has 13 residues. V was pared by 4 bases and J by 5 bases, with 12 bases between. The V gene's germline CDR1 is SNHLY and CDR2 FYNNEI. The study sampled blood at baseline, cycle 4 day 1, and cycle 7 day 1. The chain carries TRBV2 and TRBJ2-7; D is perhaps TRBD2 (7 bases). The receptor comes from an adult with an advanced solid tumor such as melanoma, head and neck, liver or kidney cancer. This material consisted of CD4+ or CD8+ T cells sorted from blood, taken in a trial of the OX40 agonist ivuxolimab. This chain's CDR3 is CASSGTGGNEQYF. As DNA, the CDR3 is TGTGCCAGCAGTGGGACGGGGGGCAACGAGCAGTACTTC.